This T cell receptor beta chain derives from a study of OX40 agonist ivuxolimab in advanced cancers. A remark on this clone: The antigen is not known.

Findings and caveats of the study: Nonresponders, in some cases, also had low normalized T-cell clonal expansion. Partial responders dosed at 0.1-3.0 mg/kg displayed clonal expansion ranking among the lowest.

The table came from immunoSEQ multiplex PCR; TCRdb's copy has only in-frame clones and leaves some out. The table includes over 20,000 clones, 70% to 90% detected once. Germline values: CDR1 MNHEY, CDR2 SMNVEV (reference sequence). The CDR3 consists of 15 residues. The germline V and J ends were trimmed by 8 bases and 2 bases, with 18 bases remaining between them. The rearrangement links TRBV27 to TRBJ1-1; D is perhaps TRBD1 (5 bases). This TCR derives from an adult with an advanced solid tumor such as melanoma, head and neck, liver or kidney cancer. The sample consisted of CD4+ or CD8+ T cells sorted from blood, taken in a trial of the OX40 agonist ivuxolimab. The CDR3 sequence is CASFPGGQANTEAFF. The CDR3 DNA sequence: TGTGCCAGCTTCCCTGGGGGTCAGGCTAACACTGAAGCTTTCTTT.